This TCR beta chain was captured by sequencing in a study of blood T cells in healthy people across ages. The CDR3 covers 15 residues. V gave up 5 bases and J gave up 4 bases; unmatched junction bases: 8. CDR1 is MGHRA and CDR2 is YSYEKL in the germline V gene. The authors ran a second PCR of roughly 6 to 12 cycles using a sample-barcoded 5' primer and a J-beta primer mix. TCRdb redid the calling of the 5' RACE reads with MiXCR, one entry per CDR3 protein. The data hold about 1 million distinct CDR3 sequences, with over 35% observed a single time. Each donor gave ten milliliters of peripheral blood. The source is a woman aged 60 to 75 in good health. The V and J genes are TRBV4-1 and TRBJ1-2; 9 bases are a match to TRBD1. The sample taken for sequencing was blood. The CDR3 sequence is CASSKPGTGSYGYTF. The CDR3 DNA sequence: TGCGCCAGCAGCAAACCCGGGACAGGGTCCTATGGCTACACCTTC.